Listed below are T cell receptor beta chains from one sample, sequenced in a study of blood T cell repertoires in COVID-19. Sequencing was performed with immunoSEQ multiplex PCR; in TCRdb, only in-frame clones are kept and a portion is missing. The table shows approximately 78,000 clones, with roughly 90% occurring only once. The sequenced material came from peripheral blood. Every receptor here comes from a man between 45 and 60 years old with acute or convalescent COVID-19. Both conserved end residues are part of each CDR3. The D gene is left open where the match is weak. Expanded clones get a size class; other rows say once, few or many, or leave the size out.

V gene	clone size	J gene	D gene	CDR3 DNA	CDR3 protein
TRBV6-6	few	TRBJ2-7	TRBD1	TGTGCCAGCAGGGGGGACAGATACGAGCAGTACTTC	CASRGDRYEQYF
TRBV19	NA	TRBJ1-3	TRBD1	TGTGCCAGTAGTATACTGGGACAGGGCTCTGGAAACACCATATATTTT	CASSILGQGSGNTIYF
TRBV9	few	TRBJ1-3	NA	TGTGCCAGCAGCGTAGGAAGGGAGTCTGGAAACACCATATATTTT	CASSVGRESGNTIYF
TRBV5-5	NA	TRBJ2-7	TRBD2	TGTGCCAGCAGCAAAGACAGCGGGGCTTACGAGCAGTACTTC	CASSKDSGAYEQYF
TRBV10-3	NA	TRBJ2-1	NA	TGTGCCATCGGCGCGGTCCAGCAGTTCTTC	CAIGAVQQFF
TRBV6-5	NA	TRBJ1-2	TRBD1	TGTGCCAGCAGTAGTCCCGGGACAGGAGCTTATGGCTACACCTTC	CASSSPGTGAYGYTF
TRBV6-5	NA	TRBJ1-1	TRBD1	TGTGCCAGCAGTCCGGACAGGGGGTACACTGAAGCTTTCTTT	CASSPDRGYTEAFF
TRBV5-8	NA	TRBJ2-1	NA	TGTGCCAGCAGCTTGGAGAGGGGGGGAAACAATGAGCAGTTCTTC	CASSLERGGNNEQFF
TRBV11-1	NA	TRBJ2-7	TRBD1	TGTGCCAGCAGCTTAGGGACAGGCCTCTACGAGCAGTACTTC	CASSLGTGLYEQYF
TRBV3-1/TRBV3-2	once	TRBJ2-7	NA	TGTGCCAGCAGCCATCAAGCGGGCGGTTTCTACGAGCAGTACTTC	CASSHQAGGFYEQYF
TRBV18	NA	TRBJ2-1	TRBD2	TGTGCCAGCTCGTACATAGCGGGGGGCCCCTACAATGAGCAGTTCTTC	CASSYIAGGPYNEQFF
TRBV29-1	NA	TRBJ2-3	NA	TGCAGCGCGAGGGGGACAGATACGCAGTATTTT	CSARGTDTQYF
TRBV2	NA	TRBJ1-2	TRBD1	TGTGCCAGCAGTGGACAGGGTGGCTATGGCTACACCTTC	CASSGQGGYGYTF
TRBV7-3	NA	TRBJ2-1	NA	TGTGCCAGCAGCTTGGGCGGGGCGGGCAATGAGCAGTTCTTC	CASSLGGAGNEQFF
TRBV3-1/TRBV3-2	NA	TRBJ2-5	TRBD2	TGTGCCAGCAGCCAAGTCGTAACTAGCGGGACCCAGTACTTC	CASSQVVTSGTQYF
TRBV6-2/TRBV6-3	NA	TRBJ1-6	NA	TGTGCCAGCAGTCCGGTCTCCTATAATTCACCCCTCCACTTT	CASSPVSYNSPLHF
TRBV27	once	TRBJ1-2	NA	TGTGCCAGCAGTCTCCAGGGGATCGGCTATGGCTACACCTTC	CASSLQGIGYGYTF
TRBV6-4	NA	TRBJ1-5	NA	TGTGCCAGCAGTGACTGGGAGCCCTATAGCAATCAGCCCCAGCATTTT	CASSDWEPYSNQPQHF
TRBV6-1	NA	TRBJ1-5	NA	TGTGCCAGCAGTGTCAATGGCAGGCAATCCACTCAGCCCCAGCATTTT	CASSVNGRQSTQPQHF
TRBV30	NA	TRBJ1-1	NA	TGTGCCTGGAGTGAGGTGGGCAAAGCTTTCTTT	CAWSEVGKAFF
TRBV12-3/TRBV12-4	NA	TRBJ2-7	TRBD1	TGTGCCACTCGACAGGGGGCTCGCGAGCAGTACTTC	CATRQGAREQYF
TRBV29-1	NA	TRBJ2-5	NA	TGCAGCGTTGACCCCAATGCGGAGACCCAGTACTTC	CSVDPNAETQYF
TRBV6-5	NA	TRBJ1-1	TRBD1	TGTGCCAGCAGTTACTTTGGACAGGCAAACACTGAAGCTTTCTTT	CASSYFGQANTEAFF
TRBV6-1	NA	TRBJ2-5	TRBD1	TGTGCCAGCAGTGAGCGGGGGACAGGGGCCCATCCTTTCGGGGAGACCCAGTACTTC	CASSERGTGAHPFGETQYF
TRBV11-2	NA	TRBJ1-1	NA	TGTGCCAGCAGCAGAAATTACAGGGACACTGAAGCTTTCTTT	CASSRNYRDTEAFF
TRBV2	NA	TRBJ1-3	TRBD1	TGTGCCAGCAGTGCCCTGACAGGGATTGGAAACACCATATATTTT	CASSALTGIGNTIYF
TRBV28	NA	TRBJ1-2	NA	TGTGCCAGCAGTTCGTCGAGAACTCTCCCTTATGGCTACACCTTC	CASSSSRTLPYGYTF
TRBV6-5	NA	TRBJ2-7	NA	TGTGCCAGCATCCCCACCCCAGGATCCTACGAGCAGTACTTC	CASIPTPGSYEQYF
TRBV12-5	NA	TRBJ1-3	TRBD1	TGTGCTAGTGGTGGCGGGACAGGGGCCCTAGCCATATATTTT	CASGGGTGALAIYF
TRBV5-4	NA	TRBJ2-2	NA	TGTGCCAGCAGCTTAAGGACCCAGCGGTCCGGGGAGCTGTTTTTT	CASSLRTQRSGELFF
TRBV18	NA	TRBJ1-3	NA	TGTGCCAGCTCACCACCCGAAGGGGGCTCTGGAAACACCATATATTTT	CASSPPEGGSGNTIYF
TRBV6-1	NA	TRBJ1-2	NA	TGTGCCAGCAGTGAAGACAGGGCCTTCTATGGCTACACCTTC	CASSEDRAFYGYTF
TRBV5-1	NA	TRBJ1-4	NA	TGCGCCAGCAGCTTGGGGGCAACAGGCCGTGAAAAACTGTTTTTT	CASSLGATGREKLFF
TRBV5-1	NA	TRBJ2-1	NA	TGCGCCAGCACCAGTGGGGTAGGGGCCTACAATGAGCAGTTCTTC	CASTSGVGAYNEQFF
TRBV3-1/TRBV3-2	NA	TRBJ2-7	NA	TGTGCCAGCAGCCAACTTACAGGGAAGATCTCCTACGAGCAGTACTTC	CASSQLTGKISYEQYF
TRBV5-1	NA	TRBJ2-1	NA	TGCGCCAGCAGCTTGGAAACTGGTTCCTACAATGAGCAGTTCTTC	CASSLETGSYNEQFF
TRBV25-1	NA	TRBJ2-3	TRBD1	TGTGCCAGCATCAGGACAGGGTACTCAGATACGCAGTATTTT	CASIRTGYSDTQYF
TRBV5-6	NA	TRBJ2-5	NA	TGTGCCAGCAGCTGGACAAGTACAGGGACGGAGACCCAGTACTTC	CASSWTSTGTETQYF
TRBV12-5	NA	TRBJ1-1	NA	TGTGCTAGTGGTTCGTCTTACGCCAGGGCCTCGATGAACACTGAAGCTTTCTTT	CASGSSYARASMNTEAFF
TRBV3-1/TRBV3-2	NA	TRBJ1-1	NA	TGTGCCAGCAGCCGCGGAAACACAAACACTGAAGCTTTCTTT	CASSRGNTNTEAFF
TRBV4-1	NA	TRBJ1-2	TRBD1	TGCGCCAGCAGCCAAGAGGGGACAGGGTTTGACGTAACCTTC	CASSQEGTGFDVTF